This T cell receptor (beta chain) appears in the sequencing data of a study of identical twins (dated by TCRdb to about 2016). Regarding the study in general: TCR alpha and beta repertoires from monozygotic twins, unrelated adults of various ages and cord blood were deep-sequenced to test whether fetal clonotypes persist. To rule out contamination, replicate twin experiments were performed at different times with different library preparation protocols. Overall results and qualifications from the work: Compared with coincidental sharing between unrelated individuals, an excess of low generation-probability sequences was observed among out-of-frame TCR alpha sequences shared between twins. Invariant T cells such as MAIT and iNKT could partly confound zero-insertion analyses, though diverse VJ usage argued against this for most clonotypes. In monozygotic twins, recombination models systematically underestimated out-of-frame TCR alpha sharing, but the models matched the sharing seen between unrelated individuals. The excess sharing between twins in beta out-of-frame sequences was weaker because fewer shared sequences reduced the signal-to-noise ratio. Fewer insertions were carried by abundant cord blood beta clonotypes; a weaker similar trend was observed in young adult naive repertoires, while no such trend was observed in memory repertoires. Because the same donors could not be followed over many years, the conclusions depended on cross-sectional statistical analysis.

The library was produced with 5' RACE. TCRdb names Illumina HiSeq 2000 as the instrument used. Template switching added a universal primer binding site, and the final cDNA carried a unique molecular identifier that allowed TCR cDNA molecules to be counted accurately. First-strand cDNA for TCR alpha and beta chains was synthesized from specific primers in the conserved constant-segment region. To control for contamination, every cDNA library carried two barcodes: a SMART-Mk sample barcode plus Illumina barcodes. TruSeq adapter sequences along with Illumina sample barcodes were introduced in two successive PCR steps. The Illumina HiSeq platform was used with custom primers to sequence TCR alpha and beta cDNA libraries. From the authors' description of their analysis: Raw reads were processed with MiGEC to extract unique molecular identifiers, and MiXCR was used to determine CDR3 positions. Recombination models were inferred per individual with the repgenHMM and IGoR tools using an EM algorithm. Shared clonotype analysis was performed with the tcR package in R, normalizing sharing by the product of cloneset sizes. To study raw recombination free of thymic and clonal selection effects, out-of-frame nonproductive sequences were analyzed. TCRdb's own reprocessing of the public reads used fastp at Q25 and MiXCR and kept productive beta chains. When rows share a CDR3 protein, they turn into one entry using the most common DNA and genes. The V and J calls reflect TCRdb's pipeline rather than the authors' work. The sample yields fewer than 650,000 distinct CDR3 sequences; approximately 10% were counted once. 2.5% to 3% of the sample goes to the ten largest clones.

All donors were healthy Caucasians. Three pairs of female monozygotic twins, all aged roughly 18 to 29 years, were included in the twin cohort. Peripheral blood mononuclear cells were used as the source from which RNA for TCR libraries was isolated. Regarding this clonotype: This receptor's antigen is unknown. No much larger clone exists at a distance of one base, and base qualities are not known.

V sheds 0 bases and J sheds 2 bases, leaving 7 bases between their ends. The CDR3 goes from the cysteine to the phenylalanine over 13 residues. Just CDR3 DNA is preserved here, 39 bases in frame from base 1. The germline V gene (reference sequence) gives CDR1 as GTSNPN and CDR2 as SVGIG. These data also formed part of another study, on yellow fever vaccine responses in identical twins. As described in the second report: The T cell response to vaccination in identical twins was reported by the authors to appear partly convergent and partly personalized. In the study, vaccine-responding T cell clones were precisely tracked in identical twins.

The receptor was derived from a woman aged 18-29 years in good health. Sequenced sample: PBMCs. The chain was built from TRBV30 and TRBJ2-5, with a weak D call of TRBD1 (5 bases match). The CDR3 loop reads CAWSVGDQETQYF. The nucleotide sequence is given as TGTGCCTGGAGTGTAGGGGATCAAGAGACCCAGTACTTC.